Listed here are 9 T cell receptor beta chains from one sample, sequenced in a study of CD8 T cells in ankylosing spondylitis. These receptors' antigens are unknown. Each CDR3 protein gets one entry after TCRdb re-called the 5' RACE reads with MiXCR. The table lists around 540,000 distinct CDR3 sequences, about 13% of them singletons, with 6.5% to 7% in the top ten. Study-wide results and limits: A TCR beta motif of roughly eight highly homologous variants appeared characteristic of ankylosing spondylitis blood.

Sequencing used blood, either unsorted or a sorted T cell fraction (not recorded which). The receptors here all came from a male donor with ankylosing spondylitis.

J is TRBJ1-2 and V is TRBV5-1, with a weak D call TRBD1 (5 bases). Per the germline V gene, CDR1 is SGHRS and CDR2 is YFSETQ. The CDR3 runs to 14 residues. Between the trimmed V and J ends, which lost 2 bases and 6 bases, there was a span of 14 bases. CDR3 sequence (DNA): TGCGCCAGCAGCTTACTGCGGGGCTCGGATGGCTACACCTTC. Translating gives CASSLLRGSDGYTF. Combining the CDR3 with reference TRBV5-1 and TRBJ1-2 gives the whole variable domain KAGVTQTPRYLIKTRGQQVTLSCSPISGHRSVSWYQQTPGQGLQFLFEYFSETQRNKGNFPGRFSGRQFSNSRSEMNVSTLELGDSALYLCASSLLRGSDGYTFGSGTRLTVV.

V and J are TRBV27 and TRBJ2-2; weak D call: TRBD2 (5 bases). Trimming removed 8 bases at V and 0 bases at J, with 13 bases between. CDR1 and CDR2 (germline): MNHEY, SMNVEV (reference sequence). CDR3 size: 15 residues. The CDR3 DNA follows: TGTGCCAGCTCGGGGAAGCCAGCGAACACCGGGGAGCTGTTTTTT. Amino acids: CASSGKPANTGELFF.

This chain links TRBV7-8 with TRBJ2-3; no reliable D call. Trimming left V 5 bases short and J 0 bases short, with 12 bases between. Per germline, CDR1 SGHVS and CDR2 FQNEAQ. The CDR3 totals 15 residues. In DNA, the CDR3 is TGTGCCAGCAGCGCCTACTTTACTAGCACAGATACGCAGTATTTT. It yields the protein CASSAYFTSTDTQYF.

This clonotype occurred many times. This chain joins TRBV20-1 and TRBJ2-2, with D possibly being TRBD2 (5 bases). Germline-derived CDR1 and CDR2 are DFQATT and SNEGSKA (reference sequence). CDR3 length equals 14 residues. The ends were cut back, 1 base at V and 2 bases at J, with 8 bases in the middle. The CDR3 region is CSARASGNTGELFF. The CDR3 coding sequence is TGCAGTGCTAGAGCCAGCGGTAACACCGGGGAGCTGTTTTTT.

This clonotype appeared a few times. The CDR3: CASSFFFGDQGATEAFF. CDR3 bases: TGCGCCAGCAGCTTCTTTTTCGGAGATCAGGGGGCCACTGAAGCTTTCTTT. The V call is TRBV5-1, the J call TRBJ1-1; 8 bases line up with TRBD1. The CDR3 sequence is 17 residues long. Germline-derived CDR1 and CDR2 are SGHRS and YFSETQ. V trimming: 2 bases; J trimming: 4 bases; junction bases outside the gene matches: 13.

This clonotype was recorded a few times. This chain links TRBV15 with TRBJ1-4, with TRBD1 matching 8 bases. Germline trimming cut 1 base from V and 5 bases from J; bases unmatched to any gene: 3. The CDR3 is 15 amino acids. The germline V gene has CDR1 LNHNV and CDR2 YYDKDF (reference sequence). The chain's CDR3 is CATSRAAGGNEKLFF. CDR3 DNA: TGTGCCACCAGCAGAGCTGCAGGGGGCAATGAAAAACTGTTTTTT. Looking up the rest from reference TRBV15 and TRBJ1-4 gives the full variable domain: DAMVIQNPRYQVTQFGKPVTLSCSQTLNHNVMYWYQQKSSQAPKLLFHYYDKDFNNEADTPDNFQSRRPNTSFCFLDIRSPGLGDTAMYLCATSRAAGGNEKLFFGSGTQLSVL.

The CDR3 nucleotides read TGCAGTGGGGTGGGGGGACTAGCGTCAGGGGATTTCTACGAGCAGTACTTC. Protein: CSGVGGLASGDFYEQYF. The chain carries TRBV20-1 and TRBJ2-7, with TRBD2 matching 10 bases. V lost 7 bases, J lost 3 bases, and 18 bases stayed unmatched. The CDR3 is made up of 17 amino acids. Germline V gene lookup returns CDR1 DFQATT and CDR2 SNEGSKA (reference sequence).

This clonotype was observed a single time. The chain employs TRBV20-1 and TRBJ2-7; TRBD2 matches at 10 bases. V shed 4 bases and J 2 bases; nucleotides not matched to a gene: 5. The CDR3 contains 14 residues. Germline V CDR1 and CDR2: DFQATT, SNEGSKA (reference sequence). The DNA for the CDR3 is TGCAGTGCTACTAAGCGGGAGGGCCCCTACGAGCAGTACTTC. It codes for CSATKREGPYEQYF.

This clonotype occurred a few times. This chain joins TRBV15 and TRBJ2-7, with no clear D. The CDR3 contains 12 residues. The ends were cut back, 1 base at V and 6 bases at J, with 7 bases in the middle. The germline CDR1 and CDR2 sequences are LNHNV and YYDKDF (reference sequence). CDR3 nucleotide sequence: TGTGCCACCAGCAGAGTAGTATGCGAGCAGTACGTC. Encoded protein: CATSRVVCEQYV.